The rows below give T cell receptor beta chains drawn from one sample of a study of OX40 agonist ivuxolimab in advanced cancers. The protocol was immunoSEQ multiplex PCR, while the TCRdb copy is restricted to in-frame clones and leaves out a portion. Seen here are under 85,000 clones, around nine tenths observed once, and the top ten hold approximately 0.47%. Specimen: CD4+ or CD8+ T cells sorted from blood, collected in a trial of the OX40 agonist ivuxolimab. The receptors were sampled from an adult with an advanced solid tumor such as melanoma, head and neck, liver or kidney cancer. CDR3s include the opening cysteine and the closing phenylalanine or tryptophan. The D gene is left open where the match is weak. Size tells how often a clone was seen (once, few, many) or the class of an expanded clone, and some rows leave it out.

v_call,clone_size,d_call,j_call,cdr3_aa,cdr3_nt
TRBV29-1,few,.,TRBJ1-1,CGVVGGAEAFF,TGCGGCGTAGTTGGCGGTGCTGAAGCTTTCTTT
TRBV5-1,.,.,TRBJ2-7,CASSQQELSYEQYF,TGCGCCAGCAGCCAGCAGGAGTTATCCTACGAGCAGTACTTC
TRBV4-3,.,TRBD1,TRBJ1-4,CASSQDFRQGSNEKLFF,TGCGCCAGCAGCCAAGATTTCAGACAGGGGAGTAATGAAAAACTGTTTTTT
TRBV5-1,.,.,TRBJ1-1,CASSEDLWGTEAFF,TGCGCCAGCAGCGAGGACCTCTGGGGCACTGAAGCTTTCTTT
TRBV18,.,TRBD1,TRBJ1-1,CASSLDRAQRAFF,TGTGCCAGCTCACTAGACAGGGCTCAAAGGGCTTTCTTT
TRBV7-9,few,.,TRBJ2-7,CASTDYRSYEQYF,TGTGCCAGCACCGATTATCGGTCCTACGAGCAGTACTTC
TRBV4-1,.,TRBD1,TRBJ1-2,CASSQEQGNFYGYTF,TGCGCCAGCAGCCAAGAACAGGGGAACTTCTATGGCTACACCTTC
TRBV7-2,.,TRBD1,TRBJ1-1,CASSLGDRGTEAFF,TGTGCCAGCAGCTTAGGTGACAGGGGGACTGAAGCTTTCTTT
TRBV19,once,TRBD1,TRBJ1-2,CASSRSEGASYGYTF,TGTGCCAGTAGTAGGAGCGAGGGGGCGTCGTATGGCTACACCTTC
TRBV10-2,.,TRBD1,TRBJ1-1,CASRGQGVTEAFF,TGCGCCAGCAGGGGACAGGGGGTTACTGAAGCTTTCTTT
TRBV5-6,.,.,TRBJ2-7,CASSPGTLPEQYF,TGTGCCAGCAGCCCCGGAACCTTACCGGAGCAGTACTTC
TRBV5-1,.,.,TRBJ2-5,CASSLNEAGGQETQYF,TGCGCCAGCAGCTTGAATGAGGCAGGGGGGCAAGAGACCCAGTACTTC
TRBV5-1,.,.,TRBJ2-2,CASSLAGTVNTGELFF,TGCGCCAGCAGCTTGGCCGGGACGGTGAACACCGGGGAGCTGTTTTTT
TRBV5-1,.,.,TRBJ2-6,CASSLEAPANVLTF,TGCGCCAGCAGCTTAGAGGCTCCGGCCAACGTCCTGACTTTC
TRBV6-5,.,.,TRBJ1-4,CASRDSATNEKLFF,TGTGCCAGCAGAGACAGTGCAACTAATGAAAAACTGTTTTTT
TRBV5-1,.,TRBD1,TRBJ1-3,CASSPGTAGNTIYF,TGCGCCAGCAGCCCCGGGACAGCTGGAAACACCATATATTTT
TRBV7-2,.,.,TRBJ1-5,CASSSYWTADQPQHF,TGTGCCAGCAGCTCCTACTGGACCGCAGATCAGCCCCAGCATTTT
TRBV19,.,TRBD1,TRBJ1-1,CASSMGDRGRGTEAFF,TGTGCCAGTAGTATGGGGGACAGGGGGCGAGGGACTGAAGCTTTCTTT
TRBV30,.,.,TRBJ2-7,CAWSPWGRTQGGRPYEQYF,TGTGCCTGGAGTCCCTGGGGGCGTACGCAAGGCGGTCGACCCTACGAGCAGTACTTC
TRBV7-9,once,.,TRBJ2-5,CASSYTGYETQYF,TGTGCCAGCAGCTATACAGGGTACGAGACCCAGTACTTC
TRBV7-8,once,.,TRBJ1-1,CASSLAPWESSEAFF,TGTGCCAGCAGCTTAGCCCCCTGGGAATCCTCTGAAGCTTTCTTT
TRBV18,.,TRBD1,TRBJ1-5,CASSTTGTGPQPQHF,TGTGCCAGTTCAACAACTGGGACAGGGCCTCAGCCCCAGCATTTT
TRBV19,.,TRBD1,TRBJ2-5,CASNLAGRGSQETQYF,TGTGCCAGTAACCTCGCCGGCAGGGGGTCCCAAGAGACCCAGTACTTC
TRBV5-1,.,.,TRBJ1-1,CASSLVGRGGTEAFF,TGCGCCAGCAGCTTGGTCGGCAGGGGCGGCACTGAAGCTTTCTTT
TRBV28,.,.,TRBJ1-1,CASSRGMNTEAFF,TGTGCCAGCTCTCGGGGGATGAACACTGAAGCTTTCTTT
TRBV5-5,.,.,TRBJ2-2,CASSLQGAGELFF,TGTGCCAGCAGCTTACAGGGAGCCGGGGAGCTGTTTTTT
TRBV29-1,.,TRBD2,TRBJ2-1,CSVITSGGHQYNEQFF,TGCAGCGTCATTACTAGCGGGGGACATCAGTACAATGAGCAGTTCTTC
TRBV6-6,.,.,TRBJ2-1,CASIEGPYRNNEQFF,TGTGCCAGCATCGAGGGTCCATACCGCAACAATGAGCAGTTCTTC
TRBV7-9,once,TRBD1,TRBJ2-3,CASLPTGGGDTQYF,TGTGCCAGCTTACCGACAGGGGGGGGAGATACGCAGTATTTT
TRBV6-5,.,TRBD2,TRBJ2-1,CASISGGNNEQFF,TGTGCCAGCATTTCGGGGGGGAACAATGAGCAGTTCTTC
TRBV19,.,.,TRBJ1-1,CASSIAGRAFF,TGTGCCAGTAGTATAGCCGGGAGGGCTTTCTTT
TRBV19,few,TRBD1,TRBJ1-1,CASSVTGGGEAFF,TGTGCCAGTAGTGTGACAGGGGGCGGTGAAGCTTTCTTT
TRBV2,.,TRBD1,TRBJ2-6,CATGGSGANVLTF,TGTGCCACAGGGGGCTCTGGGGCCAACGTCCTGACTTTC
TRBV7-7,.,.,TRBJ2-5,CASSTGSKETQYF,TGTGCCAGCAGCACCGGGTCCAAAGAGACCCAGTACTTC
TRBV27,.,.,TRBJ1-1,CASSLFATVNTEAFF,TGTGCCAGCAGTTTATTCGCGACAGTGAACACTGAAGCTTTCTTT
TRBV27,.,.,TRBJ1-3,CASSPAPWAGNTIYF,TGTGCCAGCAGCCCCGCCCCCTGGGCTGGAAACACCATATATTTT
TRBV5-1,.,.,TRBJ2-5,CASSAGSGETQYF,TGCGCCAGCAGCGCGGGATCCGGGGAGACCCAGTACTTC
TRBV28,.,.,TRBJ1-3,CASSPPGNTIYF,TGTGCCAGCAGCCCCCCGGGGAACACCATATATTTT
TRBV28,.,.,TRBJ2-7,CASLPLSFSYEQYF,TGTGCCAGCTTACCCCTTTCTTTCTCCTACGAGCAGTACTTC
TRBV18,few,.,TRBJ2-3,CASSPQGSTDTQYF,TGTGCCAGCTCACCACAGGGGAGCACAGATACGCAGTATTTT
TRBV11-2,.,.,TRBJ1-4,CASSGSGGFGKLFF,TGTGCCAGCAGCGGATCAGGAGGATTCGGAAAACTGTTTTTT
TRBV2,.,.,TRBJ1-5,CASGVGSGSQPQHF,TGTGCCAGCGGGGTCGGGAGTGGAAGTCAGCCCCAGCATTTT
TRBV18,.,TRBD1,TRBJ1-4,CASSPRGSAEKLFF,TGTGCCAGCTCACCCAGGGGGTCAGCGGAAAAACTGTTTTTT
TRBV5-1,.,.,TRBJ1-2,CASSLRTADYGYTF,TGCGCCAGCAGCTTGCGGACAGCCGACTATGGCTACACCTTC
TRBV27,.,.,TRBJ1-6,CASRGIRVSNSPLHF,TGTGCCAGCAGGGGTATAAGGGTGAGTAATTCACCCCTCCACTTT
TRBV5-4,.,TRBD1,TRBJ2-2,CASKRQGSTGELFF,TGTGCCAGCAAGAGACAGGGGAGCACCGGGGAGCTGTTTTTT
TRBV28,.,.,TRBJ1-4,CASSSVRWDPYGREKLFF,TGTGCCAGCAGTTCCGTTAGATGGGATCCCTATGGGAGGGAAAAACTGTTTTTT
TRBV4-2,.,.,TRBJ2-6,CASSQEGRFGANVLTF,TGTGCCAGCAGCCAAGAAGGAAGATTTGGGGCCAACGTCCTGACTTTC
TRBV5-4,.,.,TRBJ1-1,CASSLEGGAYTEAFF,TGTGCCAGCAGCTTGGAGGGGGGGGCCTACACTGAAGCTTTCTTT
TRBV28,.,.,TRBJ1-1,CASSYPLDKGNTEAFF,TGTGCCAGCAGCTATCCCCTGGACAAGGGGAACACTGAAGCTTTCTTT
TRBV7-2,.,TRBD1,TRBJ2-7,CASGPGQGSGQYF,TGTGCCAGCGGCCCCGGACAGGGGTCGGGGCAGTACTTC
TRBV19,.,.,TRBJ1-5,CASNPKARQPQHF,TGTGCCAGTAACCCGAAAGCGAGACAGCCCCAGCATTTT
TRBV18,.,.,TRBJ2-5,CASSPRRARDETQYF,TGTGCCAGCTCACCAAGACGGGCGAGGGATGAGACCCAGTACTTC
TRBV5-1,.,TRBD1,TRBJ2-7,CASSSDRGNEQYF,TGCGCCAGCAGCTCGGACAGGGGGAACGAGCAGTACTTC
TRBV25-1,few,.,TRBJ2-1,CASSEYRWAGSRNEQFF,TGTGCCAGCAGTGAATATAGGTGGGCAGGGAGTAGGAATGAGCAGTTCTTC